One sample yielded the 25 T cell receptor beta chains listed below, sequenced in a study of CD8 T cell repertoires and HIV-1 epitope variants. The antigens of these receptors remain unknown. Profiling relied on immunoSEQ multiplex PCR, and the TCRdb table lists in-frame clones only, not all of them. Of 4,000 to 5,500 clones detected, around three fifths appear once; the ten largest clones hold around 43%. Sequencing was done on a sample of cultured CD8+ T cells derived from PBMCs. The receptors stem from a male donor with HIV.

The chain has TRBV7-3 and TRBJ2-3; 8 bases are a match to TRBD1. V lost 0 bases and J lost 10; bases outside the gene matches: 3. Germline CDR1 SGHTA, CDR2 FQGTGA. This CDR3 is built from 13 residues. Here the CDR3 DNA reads TGTGCCAGCAGCTTAACCGGACAGGGCGCGCAGTATTTT. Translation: CASSLTGQGAQYF.

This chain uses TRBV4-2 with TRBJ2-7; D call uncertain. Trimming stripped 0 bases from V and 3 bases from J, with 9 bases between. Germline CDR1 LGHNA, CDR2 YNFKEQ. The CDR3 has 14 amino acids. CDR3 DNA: TGTGCCAGCAGCCAAGATCTTGGAAGCTACGAGCAGTACTTC. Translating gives CASSQDLGSYEQYF.

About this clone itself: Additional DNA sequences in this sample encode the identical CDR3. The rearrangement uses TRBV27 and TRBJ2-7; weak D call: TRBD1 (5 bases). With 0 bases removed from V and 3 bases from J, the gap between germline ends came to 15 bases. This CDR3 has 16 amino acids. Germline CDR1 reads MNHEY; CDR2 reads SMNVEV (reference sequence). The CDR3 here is CASSLSQGTLSYEQYF. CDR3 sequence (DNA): TGTGCCAGCAGTTTATCCCAGGGTACTCTGAGCTACGAGCAGTACTTC.

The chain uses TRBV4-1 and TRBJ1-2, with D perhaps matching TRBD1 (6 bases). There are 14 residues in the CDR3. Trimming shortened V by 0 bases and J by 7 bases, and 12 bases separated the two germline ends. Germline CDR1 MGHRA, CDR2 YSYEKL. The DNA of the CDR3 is TGCGCCAGCAGCCAAGATCAAGGGGGGTCTGGCTACACCTTC. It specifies CASSQDQGGSGYTF.

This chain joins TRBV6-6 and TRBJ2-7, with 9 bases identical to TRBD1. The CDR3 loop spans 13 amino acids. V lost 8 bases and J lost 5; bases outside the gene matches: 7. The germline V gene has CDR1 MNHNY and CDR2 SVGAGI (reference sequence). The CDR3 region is CASEPGQGHEQYF. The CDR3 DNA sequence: TGTGCCAGCGAACCGGGACAGGGCCACGAGCAGTACTTC.

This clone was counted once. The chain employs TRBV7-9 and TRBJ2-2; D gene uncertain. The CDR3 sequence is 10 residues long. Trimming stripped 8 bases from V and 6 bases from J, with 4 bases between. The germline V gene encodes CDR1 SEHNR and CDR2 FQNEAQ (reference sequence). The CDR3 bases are TGTGCCAGCCGGGCCGGGGAGCTGTTTTTT. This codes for CASRAGELFF.

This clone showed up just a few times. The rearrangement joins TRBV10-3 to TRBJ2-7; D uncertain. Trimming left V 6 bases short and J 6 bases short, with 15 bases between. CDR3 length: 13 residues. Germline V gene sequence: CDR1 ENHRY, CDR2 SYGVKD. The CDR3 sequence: CAISPGPGIEQYF. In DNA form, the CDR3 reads TGTGCCATCAGCCCTGGTCCTGGCATCGAGCAGTACTTC.

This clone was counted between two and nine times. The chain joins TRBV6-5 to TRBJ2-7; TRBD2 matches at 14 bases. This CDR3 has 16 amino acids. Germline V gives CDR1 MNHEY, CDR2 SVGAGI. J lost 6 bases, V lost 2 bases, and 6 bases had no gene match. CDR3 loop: CASSYDTTSGRGEQYF. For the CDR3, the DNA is TGTGCCAGCAGTTACGATACGACTAGCGGGAGGGGCGAGCAGTACTTC.

The CDR3, as DNA: TGTGCCAGTAGCCCCCGGACAGCGTACGAGCAGTACTTC. Translating it yields CASSPRTAYEQYF. The chain joins TRBV19 to TRBJ2-7; tentative D call: TRBD1 (6 bases). Trimming stripped 6 bases from V and 4 bases from J, with 13 bases between. The CDR3 covers 13 residues. Germline CDR1 LNHDA, CDR2 SQIVND (reference sequence).

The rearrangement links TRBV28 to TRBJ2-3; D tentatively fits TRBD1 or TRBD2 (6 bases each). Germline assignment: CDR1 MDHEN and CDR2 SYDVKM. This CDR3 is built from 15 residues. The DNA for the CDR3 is TGTGCTTTGAGTGGGGGGCCTGCCAGCACAGATACGCAGTATTTT. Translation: CALSGGPASTDTQYF.

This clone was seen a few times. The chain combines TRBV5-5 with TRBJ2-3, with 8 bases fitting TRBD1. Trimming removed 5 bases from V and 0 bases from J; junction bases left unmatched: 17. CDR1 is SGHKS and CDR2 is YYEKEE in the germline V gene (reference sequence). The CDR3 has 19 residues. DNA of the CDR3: TGTGCCAGCAGTCTTCTTCCCGGTCAGGGGGCGGAAAGCACAGATACGCAGTATTTT. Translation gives CASSLLPGQGAESTDTQYF. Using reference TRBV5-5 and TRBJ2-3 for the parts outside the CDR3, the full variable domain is DAGVTQSPTHLIKTRGQQVTLRCSPISGHKSVSWYQQVLGQGPQFIFQYYEKEERGRGNFPDRFSARQFPNYSSELNVNALLLGDSALYLCASSLLPGQGAESTDTQYFGPGTRLTVL.

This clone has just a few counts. The CDR3 spells CASRHTTTSGTDTQYF. DNA of the CDR3: TGTGCCAGCAGACATACGACGACTAGCGGCACAGATACGCAGTATTTT. The V call is TRBV27, the J call TRBJ2-3, with 8 bases fitting TRBD2. Germline CDR1 and CDR2: MNHEY and SMNVEV (reference sequence). This CDR3 has 16 amino acids. With V trimmed by 6 bases and J by 1 base, 9 bases remained unmatched.

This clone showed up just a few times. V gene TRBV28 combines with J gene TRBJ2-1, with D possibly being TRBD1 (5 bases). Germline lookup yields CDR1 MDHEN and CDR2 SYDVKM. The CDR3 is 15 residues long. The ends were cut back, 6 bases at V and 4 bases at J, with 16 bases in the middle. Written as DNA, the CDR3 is TGTGCCAGCAGACCTAGACAGCCTGATTACAATGAGCAGTTCTTC. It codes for CASRPRQPDYNEQFF.

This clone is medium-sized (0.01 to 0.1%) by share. The CDR3 coding sequence is TGCGCCAGCAGCCAAGGGACAGCCGAAGCTTTCTTT. Encoded protein: CASSQGTAEAFF. The chain recombines TRBV4-1 with TRBJ1-1, with D maybe TRBD1 (6 bases). The V gene's germline CDR1 is MGHRA and CDR2 YSYEKL. Trimming took 1 base from V and 8 from J, leaving 8 bases between them. CDR3 size: 12 residues.

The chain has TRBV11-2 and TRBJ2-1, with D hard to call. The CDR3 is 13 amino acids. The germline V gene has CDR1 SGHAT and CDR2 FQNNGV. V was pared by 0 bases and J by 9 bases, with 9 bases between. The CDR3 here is CASSLDGASEQFF. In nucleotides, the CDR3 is TGTGCCAGCAGCTTAGACGGTGCCAGTGAGCAGTTCTTC.

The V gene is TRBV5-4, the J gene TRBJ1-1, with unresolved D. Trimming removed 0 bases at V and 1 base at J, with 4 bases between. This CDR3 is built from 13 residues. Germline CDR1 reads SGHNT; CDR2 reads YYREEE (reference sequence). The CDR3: CASSLGGNTEAFF. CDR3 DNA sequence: TGTGCCAGCAGCTTGGGGGGGAACACTGAAGCTTTCTTT.

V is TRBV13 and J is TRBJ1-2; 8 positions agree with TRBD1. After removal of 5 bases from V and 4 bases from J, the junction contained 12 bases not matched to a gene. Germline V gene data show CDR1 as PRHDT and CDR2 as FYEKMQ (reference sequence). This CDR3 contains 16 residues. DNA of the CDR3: TGTGCCAGCAGCCTAGAGGGGTTGGACAGGGTCTATGGCTACACCTTC. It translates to CASSLEGLDRVYGYTF.

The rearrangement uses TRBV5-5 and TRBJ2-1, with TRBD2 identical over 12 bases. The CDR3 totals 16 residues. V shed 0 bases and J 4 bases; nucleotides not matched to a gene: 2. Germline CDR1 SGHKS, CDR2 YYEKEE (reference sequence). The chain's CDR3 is CASSLVGTSGYNEQFF. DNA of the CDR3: TGTGCCAGCAGCTTGGTCGGGACTAGCGGGTACAATGAGCAGTTCTTC.

Here the CDR3 reads CASSLGPDQETQYF. CDR3 bases: TGTGCCAGCAGCTTAGGTCCGGACCAAGAGACCCAGTACTTC. V gene TRBV7-9 combines with J gene TRBJ2-5, with D uncertain. V shed 1 base and J shed 0 bases, with 6 bases lying between them. The CDR3 length is 14 residues. Germline-derived CDR1 and CDR2 are SEHNR and FQNEAQ (reference sequence).

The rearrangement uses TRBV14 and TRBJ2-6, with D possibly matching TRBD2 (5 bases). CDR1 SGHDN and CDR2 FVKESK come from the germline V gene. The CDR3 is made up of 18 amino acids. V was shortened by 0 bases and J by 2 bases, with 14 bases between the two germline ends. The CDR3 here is CASSQETGRSAGANVLTF. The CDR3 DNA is TGTGCCAGCAGCCAAGAAACGGGGAGATCGGCTGGGGCCAACGTCCTGACTTTC.

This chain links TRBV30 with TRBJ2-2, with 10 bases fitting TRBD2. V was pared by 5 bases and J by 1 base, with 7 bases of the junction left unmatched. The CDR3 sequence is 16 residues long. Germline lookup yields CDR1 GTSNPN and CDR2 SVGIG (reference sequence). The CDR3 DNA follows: TGTGCCTGGGCCCCTACTAGCGGGGTGAACACCGGGGAGCTGTTTTTT. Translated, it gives CAWAPTSGVNTGELFF.

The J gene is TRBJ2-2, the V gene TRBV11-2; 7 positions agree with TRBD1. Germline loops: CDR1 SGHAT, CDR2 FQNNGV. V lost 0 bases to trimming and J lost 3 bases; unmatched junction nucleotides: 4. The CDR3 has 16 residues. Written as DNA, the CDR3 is TGTGCCAGCAGCTTAGAAGTACAGGGGTACACCGGGGAGCTGTTTTTT. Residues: CASSLEVQGYTGELFF.

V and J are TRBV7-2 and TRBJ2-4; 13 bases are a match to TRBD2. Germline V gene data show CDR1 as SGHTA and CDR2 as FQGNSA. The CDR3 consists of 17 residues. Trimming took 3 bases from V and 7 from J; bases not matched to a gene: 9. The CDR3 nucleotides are TGTGCCAGCAGCTTGCCGGGACTAGCGGGATCGGGGAACATTCAGTACTTC. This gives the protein CASSLPGLAGSGNIQYF.

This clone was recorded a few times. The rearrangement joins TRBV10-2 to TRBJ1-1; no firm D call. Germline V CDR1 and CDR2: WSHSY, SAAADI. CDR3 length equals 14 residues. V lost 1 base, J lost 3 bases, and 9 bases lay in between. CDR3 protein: CASSELELYTEAFF. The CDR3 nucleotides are TGCGCCAGCAGTGAGTTGGAACTTTACACTGAAGCTTTCTTT.

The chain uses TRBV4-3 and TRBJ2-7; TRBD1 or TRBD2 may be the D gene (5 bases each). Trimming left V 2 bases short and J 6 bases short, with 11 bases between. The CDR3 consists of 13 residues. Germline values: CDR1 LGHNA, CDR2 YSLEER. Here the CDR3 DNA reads TGCGCCAGCAGCCAATACCGGGGCGGCGAGCAGTACTTC. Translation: CASSQYRGGEQYF.